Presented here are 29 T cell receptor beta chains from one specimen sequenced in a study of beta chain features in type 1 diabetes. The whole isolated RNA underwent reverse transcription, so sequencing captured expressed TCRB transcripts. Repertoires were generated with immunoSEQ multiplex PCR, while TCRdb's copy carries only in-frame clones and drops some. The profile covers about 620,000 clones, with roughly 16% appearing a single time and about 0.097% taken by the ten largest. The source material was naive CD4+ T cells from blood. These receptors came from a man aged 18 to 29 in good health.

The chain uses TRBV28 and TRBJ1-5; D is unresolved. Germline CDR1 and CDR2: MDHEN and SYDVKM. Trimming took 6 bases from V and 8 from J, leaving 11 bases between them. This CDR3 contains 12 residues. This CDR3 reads CASRLGGKPQHF. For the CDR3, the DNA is TGTGCCAGCAGACTTGGAGGGAAGCCCCAGCATTTT. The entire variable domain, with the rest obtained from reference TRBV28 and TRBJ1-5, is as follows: DVKVTQSSRYLVKRTGEKVFLECVQDMDHENMFWYRQDPGLGLRLIYFSYDVKMKEKGDIPEGYSVSREKKERFSLILESASTNQTSMYLCASRLGGKPQHFGDGTRLSIL.

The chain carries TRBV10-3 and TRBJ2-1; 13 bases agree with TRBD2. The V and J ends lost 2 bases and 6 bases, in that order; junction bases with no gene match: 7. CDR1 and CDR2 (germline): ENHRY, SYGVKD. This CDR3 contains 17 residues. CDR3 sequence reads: CAISEGRTSGSVNEQFF. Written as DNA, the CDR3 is TGTGCCATCAGTGAGGGGAGGACTAGCGGGAGTGTCAATGAGCAGTTCTTC.

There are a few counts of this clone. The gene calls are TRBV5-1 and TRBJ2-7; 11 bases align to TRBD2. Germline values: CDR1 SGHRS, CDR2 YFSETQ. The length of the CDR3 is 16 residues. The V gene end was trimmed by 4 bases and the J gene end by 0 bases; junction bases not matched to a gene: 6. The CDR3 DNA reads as TGCGCCAGCAGCAAGGGGGGACTAGCGGACTCCTACGAGCAGTACTTC. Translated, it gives CASSKGGLADSYEQYF.

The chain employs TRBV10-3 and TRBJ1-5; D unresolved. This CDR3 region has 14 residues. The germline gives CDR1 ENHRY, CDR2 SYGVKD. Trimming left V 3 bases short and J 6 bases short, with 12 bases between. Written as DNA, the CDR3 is TGTGCCATCAGTGAATCGGGATTAGGTCAGCCCCAGCATTTT. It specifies CAISESGLGQPQHF.

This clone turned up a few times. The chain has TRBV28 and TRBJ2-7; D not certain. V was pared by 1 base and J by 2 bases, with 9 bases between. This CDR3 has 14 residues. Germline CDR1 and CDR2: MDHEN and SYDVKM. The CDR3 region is CASSLSAVTYEQYF. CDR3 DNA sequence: TGTGCCAGCAGTTTATCGGCGGTCACCTACGAGCAGTACTTC.

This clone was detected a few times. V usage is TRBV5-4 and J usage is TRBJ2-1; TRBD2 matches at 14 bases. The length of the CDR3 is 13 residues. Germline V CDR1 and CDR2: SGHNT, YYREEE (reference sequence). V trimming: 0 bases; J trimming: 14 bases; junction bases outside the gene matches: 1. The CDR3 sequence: CASSLGLAGGKFF. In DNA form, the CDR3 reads TGTGCCAGCAGCTTGGGACTAGCGGGGGGGAAGTTCTTC.

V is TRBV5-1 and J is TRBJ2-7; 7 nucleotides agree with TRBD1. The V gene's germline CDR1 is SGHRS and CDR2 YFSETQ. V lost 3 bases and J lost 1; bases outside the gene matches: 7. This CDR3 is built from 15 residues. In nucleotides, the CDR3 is TGCGCCAGCAGCTCGTCAGGGGGAAGGTCCTACGAGCAGTACTTC. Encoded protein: CASSSSGGRSYEQYF.

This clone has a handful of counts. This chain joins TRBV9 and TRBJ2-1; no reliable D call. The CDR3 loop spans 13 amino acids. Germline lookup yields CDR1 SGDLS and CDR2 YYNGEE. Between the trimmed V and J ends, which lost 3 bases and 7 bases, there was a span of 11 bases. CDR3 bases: TGTGCCAGCAGCGGCGTAGGGCGGAATGAGCAGTTCTTC. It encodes CASSGVGRNEQFF.

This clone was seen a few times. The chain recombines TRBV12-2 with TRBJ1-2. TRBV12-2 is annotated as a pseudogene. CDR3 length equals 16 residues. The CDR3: CASRLAPGRINYGYTF. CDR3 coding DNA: TGTGCAAGTCGCTTAGCCCCCGGGCGGATTAACTATGGCTACACCTTC.

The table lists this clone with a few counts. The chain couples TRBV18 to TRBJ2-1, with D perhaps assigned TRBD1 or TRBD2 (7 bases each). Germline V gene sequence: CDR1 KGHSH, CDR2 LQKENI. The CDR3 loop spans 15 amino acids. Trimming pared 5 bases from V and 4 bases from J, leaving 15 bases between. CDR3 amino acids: CASSRGREPYNEQFF. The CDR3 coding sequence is TGTGCCAGCTCAAGGGGGCGGGAGCCATACAATGAGCAGTTCTTC.

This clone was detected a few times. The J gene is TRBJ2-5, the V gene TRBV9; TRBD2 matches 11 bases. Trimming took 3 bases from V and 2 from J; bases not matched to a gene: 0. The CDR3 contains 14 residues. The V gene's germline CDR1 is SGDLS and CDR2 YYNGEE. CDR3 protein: CASSGTSGQETQYF. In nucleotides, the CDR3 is TGTGCCAGCAGCGGGACTAGCGGGCAAGAGACCCAGTACTTC.

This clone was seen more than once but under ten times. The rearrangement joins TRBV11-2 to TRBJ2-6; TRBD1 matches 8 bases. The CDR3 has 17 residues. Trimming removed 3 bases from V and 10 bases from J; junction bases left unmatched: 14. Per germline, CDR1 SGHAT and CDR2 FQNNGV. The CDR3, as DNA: TGTGCCAGCAGCTTTCCCAGAGGGACAGGCGCGGGGAACGTCCTGACTTTC. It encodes CASSFPRGTGAGNVLTF.

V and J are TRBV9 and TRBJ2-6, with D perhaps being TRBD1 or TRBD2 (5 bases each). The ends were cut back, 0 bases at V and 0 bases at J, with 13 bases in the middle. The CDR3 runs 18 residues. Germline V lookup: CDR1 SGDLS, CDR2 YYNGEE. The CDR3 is CASSVAGPLDSGANVLTF. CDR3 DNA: TGTGCCAGCAGCGTAGCGGGGCCATTAGACTCTGGGGCCAACGTCCTGACTTTC. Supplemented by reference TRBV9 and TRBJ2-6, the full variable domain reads DSGVTQTPKHLITATGQRVTLRCSPRSGDLSVYWYQQSLDQGLQFLIQYYNGEERAKGNILERFSAQQFPDLHSELNLSSLELGDSALYFCASSVAGPLDSGANVLTFGAGSRLTVL.

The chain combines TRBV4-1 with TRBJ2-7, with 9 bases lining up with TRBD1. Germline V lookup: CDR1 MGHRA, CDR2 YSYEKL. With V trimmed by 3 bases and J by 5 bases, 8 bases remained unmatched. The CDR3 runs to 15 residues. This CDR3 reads CASSQPGQGNDEQYF. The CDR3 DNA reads TGCGCCAGCAGCCAGCCGGGACAGGGAAACGACGAGCAGTACTTC.

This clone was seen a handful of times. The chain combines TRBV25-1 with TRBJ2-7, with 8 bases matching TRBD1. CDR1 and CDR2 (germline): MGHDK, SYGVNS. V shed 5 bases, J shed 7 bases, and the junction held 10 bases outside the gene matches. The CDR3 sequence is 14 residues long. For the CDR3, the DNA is TGTGCCAGCAGTTTACCGGGACAGGTGGGGGAGCAGTACTTC. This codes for CASSLPGQVGEQYF.

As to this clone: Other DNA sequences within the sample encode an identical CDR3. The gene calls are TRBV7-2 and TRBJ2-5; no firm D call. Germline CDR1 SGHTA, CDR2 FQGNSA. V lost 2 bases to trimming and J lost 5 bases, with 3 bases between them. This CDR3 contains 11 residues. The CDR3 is CASSLWETQYF. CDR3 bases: TGTGCCAGCAGCTTATGGGAGACCCAGTACTTC.

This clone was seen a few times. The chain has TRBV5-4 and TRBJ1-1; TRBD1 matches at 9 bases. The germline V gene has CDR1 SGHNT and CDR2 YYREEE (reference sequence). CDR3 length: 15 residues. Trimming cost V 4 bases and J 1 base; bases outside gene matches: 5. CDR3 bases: TGTGCCAGCAGCACCTCGGGACAGGGGAACACTGAAGCTTTCTTT. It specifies CASSTSGQGNTEAFF.

This chain's CDR3 is CASSEIRIQNTEAFF. DNA for the CDR3: TGTGCCAGCAGTGAAATCAGGATTCAGAACACTGAAGCTTTCTTT. This chain links TRBV2 with TRBJ1-1; no clear D. The CDR3 sequence is 15 residues long. In germline, CDR1 is SNHLY, CDR2 FYNNEI. Trimming took off 2 bases at V and 1 base at J, with 11 bases between the two ends.

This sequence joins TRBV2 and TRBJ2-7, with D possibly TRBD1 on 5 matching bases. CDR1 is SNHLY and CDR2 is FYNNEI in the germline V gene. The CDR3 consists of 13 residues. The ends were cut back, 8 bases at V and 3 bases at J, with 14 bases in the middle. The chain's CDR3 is CASRTTQVYEQYF. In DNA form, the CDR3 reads TGTGCCAGCCGTACGACACAGGTCTACGAGCAGTACTTC. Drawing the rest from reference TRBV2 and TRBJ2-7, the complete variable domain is EPEVTQTPSHQVTQMGQEVILRCVPISNHLYFYWYRQILGQKVEFLVSFYNNEISEKSEIFDDQFSVERPDGSNFTLKIRSTKLEDSAMYFCASRTTQVYEQYFGPGTRLTVT.

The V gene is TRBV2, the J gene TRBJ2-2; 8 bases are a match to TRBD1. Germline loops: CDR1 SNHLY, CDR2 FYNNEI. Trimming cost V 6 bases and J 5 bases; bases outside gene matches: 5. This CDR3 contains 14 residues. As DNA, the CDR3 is TGTGCCAGCAGGACAGGGGAAGCGACCGGGGAGCTGTTTTTT. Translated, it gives CASRTGEATGELFF.

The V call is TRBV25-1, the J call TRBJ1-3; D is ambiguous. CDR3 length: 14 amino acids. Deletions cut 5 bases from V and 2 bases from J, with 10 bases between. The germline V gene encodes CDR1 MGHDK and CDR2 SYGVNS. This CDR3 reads CASSRSGAGNTIYF. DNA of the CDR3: TGTGCCAGCAGTCGTTCCGGGGCTGGAAACACCATATATTTT.

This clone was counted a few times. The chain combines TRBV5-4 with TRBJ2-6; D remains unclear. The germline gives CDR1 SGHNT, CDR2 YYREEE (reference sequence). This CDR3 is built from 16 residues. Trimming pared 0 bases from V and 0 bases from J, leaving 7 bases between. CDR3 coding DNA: TGTGCCAGCAGCTTGGAGCCGAGCTCTGGGGCCAACGTCCTGACTTTC. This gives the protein CASSLEPSSGANVLTF.

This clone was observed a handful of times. The CDR3 sequence: CASSPPGLGVGEQYF. Written as DNA, the CDR3 is TGTGCCAGCAGCCCGCCCGGACTAGGAGTGGGCGAGCAGTACTTC. The chain has TRBV9 and TRBJ2-7, with 7 bases identical to TRBD2. The germline gives CDR1 SGDLS, CDR2 YYNGEE. V lost 4 bases and J lost 6; bases outside the gene matches: 13. This CDR3 has 15 residues.

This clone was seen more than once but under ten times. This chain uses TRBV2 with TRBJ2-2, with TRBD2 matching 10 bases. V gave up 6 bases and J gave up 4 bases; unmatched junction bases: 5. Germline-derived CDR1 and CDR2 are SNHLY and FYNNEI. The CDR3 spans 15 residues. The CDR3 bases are TGTGCCAGCAGCGGTAGCGGGAGGTCCACCGGGGAGCTGTTTTTT. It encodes CASSGSGRSTGELFF.

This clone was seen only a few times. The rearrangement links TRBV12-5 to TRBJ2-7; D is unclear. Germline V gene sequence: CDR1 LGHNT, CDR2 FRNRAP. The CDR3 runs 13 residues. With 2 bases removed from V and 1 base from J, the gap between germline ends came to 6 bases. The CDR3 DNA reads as TGTGCTAGTGGTTTGTCGAGTTCCTACGAGCAGTACTTC. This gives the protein CASGLSSSYEQYF.

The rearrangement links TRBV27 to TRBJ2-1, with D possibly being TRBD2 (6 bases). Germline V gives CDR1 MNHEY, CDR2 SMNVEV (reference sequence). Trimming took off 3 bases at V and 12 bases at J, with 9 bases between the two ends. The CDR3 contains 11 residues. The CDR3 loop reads CASSFVGGQFF. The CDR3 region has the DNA TGTGCCAGCAGTTTCGTGGGAGGGCAGTTCTTC.

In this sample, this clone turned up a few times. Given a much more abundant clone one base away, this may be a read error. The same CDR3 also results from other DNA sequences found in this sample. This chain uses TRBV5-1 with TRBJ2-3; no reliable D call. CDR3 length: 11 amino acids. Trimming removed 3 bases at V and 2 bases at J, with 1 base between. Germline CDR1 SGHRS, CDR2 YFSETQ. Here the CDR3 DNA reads TGCGCCAGCAGCTACACAGATACGCAGTATTTT. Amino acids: CASSYTDTQYF.

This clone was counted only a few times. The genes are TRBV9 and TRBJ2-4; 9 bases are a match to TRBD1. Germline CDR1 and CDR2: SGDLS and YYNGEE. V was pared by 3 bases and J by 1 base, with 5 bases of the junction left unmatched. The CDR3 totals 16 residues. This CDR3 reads CASSAETGGAKNIQYF. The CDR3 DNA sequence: TGTGCCAGCAGCGCCGAGACAGGGGGGGCCAAAAACATTCAGTACTTC.

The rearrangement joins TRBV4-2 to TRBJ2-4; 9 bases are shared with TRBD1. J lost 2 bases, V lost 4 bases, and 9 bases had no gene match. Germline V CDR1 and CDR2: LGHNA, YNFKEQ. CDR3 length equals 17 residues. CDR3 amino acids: CASSRIPGQGTKNIQYF. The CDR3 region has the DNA TGTGCCAGCAGCCGAATCCCGGGACAGGGTACCAAAAACATTCAGTACTTC.